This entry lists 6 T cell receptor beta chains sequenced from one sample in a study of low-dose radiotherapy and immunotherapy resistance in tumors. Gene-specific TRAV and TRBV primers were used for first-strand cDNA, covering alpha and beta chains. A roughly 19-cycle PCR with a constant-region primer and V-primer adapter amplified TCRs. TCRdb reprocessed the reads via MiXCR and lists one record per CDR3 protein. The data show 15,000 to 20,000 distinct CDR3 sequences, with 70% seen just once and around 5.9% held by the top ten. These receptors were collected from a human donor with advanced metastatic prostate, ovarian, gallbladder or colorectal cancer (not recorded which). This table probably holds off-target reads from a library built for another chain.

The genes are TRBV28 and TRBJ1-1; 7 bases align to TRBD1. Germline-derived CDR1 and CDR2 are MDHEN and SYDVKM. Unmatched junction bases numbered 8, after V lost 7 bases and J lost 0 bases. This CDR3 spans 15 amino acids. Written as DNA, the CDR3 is TGTGCCAGCAAACTTTCCGGGACAGTGAACACTGAAGCTTTCTTT. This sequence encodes CASKLSGTVNTEAFF.

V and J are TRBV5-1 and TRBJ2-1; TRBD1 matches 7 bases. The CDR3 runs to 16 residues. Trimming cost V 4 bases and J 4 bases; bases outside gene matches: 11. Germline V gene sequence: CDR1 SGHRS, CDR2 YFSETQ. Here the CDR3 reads CASSPMGTANYNEQFF. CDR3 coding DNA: TGCGCCAGCAGCCCGATGGGGACAGCAAATTACAATGAGCAGTTCTTC.

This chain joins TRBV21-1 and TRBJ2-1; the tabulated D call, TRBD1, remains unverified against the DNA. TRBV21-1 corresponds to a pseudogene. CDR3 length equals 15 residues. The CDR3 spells CASSKVAGGRAEQFF. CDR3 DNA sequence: TGTGCCAGCAGCAAAGTGGCGGGGGGGCGGGCTGAGCAGTTCTTC.

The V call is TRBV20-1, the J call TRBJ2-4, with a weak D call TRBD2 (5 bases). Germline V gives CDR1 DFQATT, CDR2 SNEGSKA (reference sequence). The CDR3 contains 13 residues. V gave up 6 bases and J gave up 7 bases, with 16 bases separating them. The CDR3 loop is CSAWATSTNIQYF. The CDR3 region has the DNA TGCAGTGCATGGGCAACTAGTACCAACATTCAGTACTTC.

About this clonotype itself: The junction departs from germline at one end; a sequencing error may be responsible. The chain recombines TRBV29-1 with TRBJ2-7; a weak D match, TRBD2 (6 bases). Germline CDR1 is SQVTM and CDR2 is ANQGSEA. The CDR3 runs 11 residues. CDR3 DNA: TGCAGCGTGGAAGCGGAGGGGTGGCAGTACTTC. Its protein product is CSVEAEGWQYF.

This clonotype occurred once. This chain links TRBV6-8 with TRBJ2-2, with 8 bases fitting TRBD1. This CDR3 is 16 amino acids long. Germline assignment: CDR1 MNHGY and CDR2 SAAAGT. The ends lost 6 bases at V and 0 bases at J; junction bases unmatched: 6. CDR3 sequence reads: CASRGAGGANTGELFF. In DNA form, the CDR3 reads TGTGCCAGCAGAGGAGCAGGGGGCGCGAACACCGGGGAGCTGTTTTTT.